This TCR beta chain was sequenced for a study of cytotoxic CD8 clonotypes in ibrutinib-treated CLL. Whole-study findings and limits: Baseline levels of clonality went above those of age-matched healthy donors and moved with circulating CD8+ T-cell counts.

Depth targeted 1 in 200,000 to 1 in 1 million T cells, averaging 10x coverage per clonotype. Assay used: immunoSEQ multiplex PCR; TCRdb lists only in-frame clones, some missing. The sample has about 160,000 clones; 70% to 90% are singletons. The CDR3 is 17 amino acids. Germline loops: CDR1 SGHTA, CDR2 FQGNSA. V gave up 5 bases and J gave up 7 bases; unmatched junction bases: 19. A remark on this clone: What it binds is not known.

This clonotype was obtained from a human donor with chronic lymphocytic leukemia. The genes are TRBV7-2 and TRBJ2-5, with 7 positions matching TRBD1. The sample consisted of PBMCs, taken at disease progression, from a patient treated with ibrutinib. The chain's CDR3 is CASSPGRRQGPQGTQYF. CDR3 coding DNA: TGTGCCAGCAGCCCAGGACGACGACAGGGACCTCAGGGGACCCAGTACTTC.